This entry features one T cell receptor beta chain sequence. The antigen remains unidentified. Germline lookup yields CDR1 SGHVS and CDR2 FNYEAQ. This CDR3 is built from 13 residues. Trimming shortened V by 4 bases and J by 2 bases, and 9 bases separated the two germline ends. The data are from a study of T cell repertoires in cytomegalovirus infection. Study-level results: HLA-C-restricted CMV clonotypes gave the most frequent clonotype in two of eight donors.

One entry per CDR3 protein results from TCRdb running MiXCR on the reads. The table has about 890,000 distinct CDR3 sequences, roughly 30% seen once; the top ten hold over 13%. This rearrangement joins TRBV7-6 to TRBJ2-7; D is ambiguous. The source of this sequence is a human donor in good health (CMV status not recorded). Some clones in this sample may be carry-over from other donors' samples. The specimen comprised cultured CD8+ T cells from PBMCs, sampled from culture after CMV antigen stimulation. The DNA for the CDR3 is TGTGCCAGCAGCTCCGGAAACGCCTACGAGCAGTACTTC. This encodes CASSSGNAYEQYF.